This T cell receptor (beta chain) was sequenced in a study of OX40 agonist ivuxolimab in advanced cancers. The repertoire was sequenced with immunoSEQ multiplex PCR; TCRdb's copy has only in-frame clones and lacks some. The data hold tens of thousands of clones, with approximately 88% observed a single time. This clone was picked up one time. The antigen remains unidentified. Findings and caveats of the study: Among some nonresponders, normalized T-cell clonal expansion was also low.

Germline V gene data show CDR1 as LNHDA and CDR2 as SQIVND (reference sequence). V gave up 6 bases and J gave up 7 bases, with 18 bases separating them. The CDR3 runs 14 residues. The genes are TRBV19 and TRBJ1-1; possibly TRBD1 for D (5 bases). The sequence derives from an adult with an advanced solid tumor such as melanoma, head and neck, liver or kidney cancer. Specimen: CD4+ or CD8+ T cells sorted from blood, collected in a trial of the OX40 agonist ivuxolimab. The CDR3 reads CASRDHGAPGEAFF. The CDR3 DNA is TGTGCCAGTAGGGATCACGGGGCCCCGGGTGAAGCTTTCTTT.